Below are 17 T cell receptor beta chains sequenced from a single sample in a study of CD8 T cells in ankylosing spondylitis. One entry per CDR3 protein results from TCRdb running MiXCR on the 5' RACE reads. The sample shows about 310,000 distinct CDR3 sequences, around 21% of them seen only once. The sample taken for sequencing was blood, either unsorted or a sorted T cell fraction (not recorded which). Receptors originate from a female donor with ankylosing spondylitis or in good health (not recorded which).

This clonotype was recorded once. The rearrangement joins TRBV6-5 to TRBJ2-7; 7 nucleotides line up with TRBD2. J gave up 5 bases and V 2 bases, and 6 bases lay outside the gene matches. The germline CDR1 and CDR2 sequences are MNHEY and SVGAGI. The CDR3 length is 14 residues. The CDR3 nucleotides are TGTGCCAGCAGTTACGGACTAGGAGTAGACGAGCAGTACTTC. As protein: CASSYGLGVDEQYF.

This clonotype was counted ten times or more. The chain is built from TRBV20-1 and TRBJ1-2; D is ambiguous. The CDR3 covers 14 residues. V was cut by 6 bases and J by 6 bases, with 20 bases left in between. Germline V gene data show CDR1 as DFQATT and CDR2 as SNEGSKA (reference sequence). CDR3 in DNA: TGCAGTGCCCACGACGGACCTGGTAGGGATGGCTACACCTTC. It yields the protein CSAHDGPGRDGYTF.

This clonotype was observed a few times. V usage is TRBV20-1 and J usage is TRBJ1-1; TRBD1 is a possible D gene (6 bases). Trimming stripped 3 bases from V and 2 bases from J, with 10 bases between. The germline V gene has CDR1 DFQATT and CDR2 SNEGSKA (reference sequence). This CDR3 comprises 13 residues. This CDR3 reads CSARGDKNTEAFF. Here the CDR3 DNA reads TGCAGTGCTAGGGGGGACAAAAACACTGAAGCTTTCTTT.

The chain carries TRBV5-1 and TRBJ1-1; 9 bases are a match to TRBD1. J was trimmed by 8 bases and V by 5 bases; bases with no gene match: 10. The CDR3 covers 14 residues. Germline assignment: CDR1 SGHRS and CDR2 YFSETQ. The DNA for the CDR3 is TGCGCCAGCAGTCCAGACAGGGGGAGATTCGAAGCTTTCTTT. Its protein is CASSPDRGRFEAFF.

Turning to this clonotype: This may stem from a read error, because a much larger clone lies one nucleotide away. The V gene is TRBV7-2, the J gene TRBJ2-3; D remains ambiguous. The CDR3 has 12 residues. Looked up from germline, CDR1 is SGHTA and CDR2 is FQGNSA. The DNA of the CDR3 is TGTGCCGGCAGCTCTTGGATGGATACGCAGTATTTT. Encoded protein: CAGSSWMDTQYF.

The chain combines TRBV19 with TRBJ2-7; a possible D gene is TRBD2 (6 bases). Trimming removed 5 bases from V and 3 bases from J, with 14 bases in between. The germline CDR1 and CDR2 sequences are LNHDA and SQIVND (reference sequence). The CDR3 extends over 14 amino acids. The CDR3: CASSPGTPGYEQYF. The CDR3 DNA reads TGTGCCAGTAGTCCTGGGACTCCGGGCTACGAGCAGTACTTC. Together with reference TRBV19 and TRBJ2-7, the CDR3 gives the full variable domain: DGGITQSPKYLFRKEGQNVTLSCEQNLNHDAMYWYRQDPGQGLRLIYYSQIVNDFQKGDIAEGYSVSREKKESFPLTVTSAQKNPTAFYLCASSPGTPGYEQYFGPGTRLTVT.

This clonotype was picked up many times. The V call is TRBV5-1, the J call TRBJ1-2, with D maybe TRBD1 (5 bases). CDR1 is SGHRS and CDR2 is YFSETQ in the germline V gene. This CDR3 spans 13 amino acids. V was shortened by 3 bases and J by 4 bases, with 10 bases between the two germline ends. CDR3 bases: TGCGCCAGCAGCTCTGGACAAGGCTATGGCTACACCTTC. Residues: CASSSGQGYGYTF. Complete variable domain (other parts from reference TRBV5-1 and TRBJ1-2): KAGVTQTPRYLIKTRGQQVTLSCSPISGHRSVSWYQQTPGQGLQFLFEYFSETQRNKGNFPGRFSGRQFSNSRSEMNVSTLELGDSALYLCASSSGQGYGYTFGSGTRLTVV.

This chain connects TRBV20-1 to TRBJ1-3; D is unresolved. The germline V gene has CDR1 DFQATT and CDR2 SNEGSKA (reference sequence). The CDR3 has 15 residues. V dropped 5 bases and J dropped 0 bases, with 14 bases sitting between them. CDR3 in amino acids: CSAGQAPGSGNTIYF. In DNA, the CDR3 is TGCAGTGCTGGCCAGGCTCCGGGCTCTGGAAACACCATATATTTT.

The genes are TRBV30 and TRBJ2-7, with unresolved D. Germline V gene lookup returns CDR1 GTSNPN and CDR2 SVGIG (reference sequence). Trimming removed 2 bases at V and 2 bases at J, with 4 bases between. There are 11 residues in the CDR3. The CDR3 nucleotides read TGTGCCTGGAGTTTTGCCTACGAGCAGTACTTC. Encoded protein: CAWSFAYEQYF.

This clonotype has a handful of counts. The chain carries TRBV19 and TRBJ2-7, with 10 bases aligning to TRBD1. The germline CDR1 and CDR2 sequences are LNHDA and SQIVND (reference sequence). CDR3 length equals 14 residues. Trimming removed 3 bases from V and 5 bases from J; junction bases left unmatched: 4. The CDR3 here is CASSMGDRGDEQYF. Written as DNA, the CDR3 is TGTGCCAGTAGTATGGGGGACAGGGGCGACGAGCAGTACTTC.

This clonotype was found a few times. The V and J genes are TRBV7-7 and TRBJ1-3; TRBD1 is a possible D gene (5 bases). The V gene's germline CDR1 is SSHAT and CDR2 FNYEAQ (reference sequence). There are 15 residues in the CDR3. With 7 bases removed from V and 8 bases from J, the gap between germline ends came to 21 bases. CDR3 in amino acids: CASTPLPGTLDTIYF. The DNA for the CDR3 is TGTGCCAGCACCCCTTTACCAGGGACCCTCGACACCATATATTTT.

V gene TRBV6-2 or TRBV6-3 combines with J gene TRBJ2-5; D is perhaps TRBD2 (5 bases). V was pared by 2 bases and J by 5 bases, with 15 bases between. CDR3 length equals 15 residues. The germline V gene encodes CDR1 MNHEY and CDR2 SVGEGT. The CDR3 is CASSYGPLAEETQYF. Here the CDR3 DNA reads TGTGCCAGCAGTTACGGCCCTCTAGCCGAGGAGACCCAGTACTTC.

The V gene is TRBV12-3 or TRBV12-4, the J gene TRBJ1-1; no clear D gene. V gave up 6 bases and J gave up 8 bases, with 13 bases separating them. The CDR3 is 12 residues long. The CDR3 coding sequence is TGTGCCAGCAGCCTCTGGACGGAAGAAGCTTTCTTT. Protein: CASSLWTEEAFF.

This clonotype was found a few times. The chain links TRBV29-1 to TRBJ2-5; the match to TRBD2 covers 11 bases. The length of the CDR3 is 13 residues. Unmatched junction bases numbered 7, after V lost 6 bases and J lost 7 bases. Germline V CDR1 and CDR2: SQVTM, ANQGSEA. The CDR3 spells CSVTTSGSTTQYF. CDR3 sequence (DNA): TGCAGCGTGACAACTAGCGGGAGTACGACCCAGTACTTC.

The chain links TRBV20-1 to TRBJ2-1, with 8 nucleotides matching TRBD2. This CDR3 spans 15 amino acids. With 5 bases clipped from V and 1 base from J, the junction kept 7 bases outside the gene matches. Germline values: CDR1 DFQATT, CDR2 SNEGSKA (reference sequence). The CDR3 DNA follows: TGCAGTGCTCCAACTAGCGGACCGTCCTACAATGAGCAGTTCTTC. Translation gives CSAPTSGPSYNEQFF.

The chain has TRBV7-2 and TRBJ2-7; TRBD2 might be the D (6 bases). V dropped 4 bases and J dropped 3 bases, with 10 bases sitting between them. The CDR3 loop spans 13 amino acids. Per the germline V gene, CDR1 is SGHTA and CDR2 is FQGNSA. The CDR3 DNA reads TGTGCCAGCAGCTCGGACGGGAGCTACGAGCAGTACTTC. Its protein is CASSSDGSYEQYF.

The J gene is TRBJ2-3, the V gene TRBV5-5; 10 bases are shared with TRBD2. The CDR3 is 15 amino acids. With V trimmed by 1 base and J by 4 bases, 3 bases remained unmatched. Germline assignment: CDR1 SGHKS and CDR2 YYEKEE (reference sequence). The CDR3 DNA is TGTGCCAGCAGCTTGCCTAGCGGGAGATCAGATACGCAGTATTTT. Its protein is CASSLPSGRSDTQYF.